This record covers a single T cell receptor (beta chain). Its antigen is not known. The data are from a study of early stage breast cancer tumors. Study as a whole: Of 15 to 20 invasive breast tumors, about a dozen were hormone receptor-positive, HER2-negative. Average read coverage per sample was 7.5 to 10-fold. Overall study findings and caveats: Tumors had approximately 2.5-fold higher T cell density than normal breast.

Clones were read by immunoSEQ multiplex PCR, and TCRdb kept only the in-frame ones, dropping some. The repertoire holds some 10,000 clones, 64% seen once, with roughly 10% in the top ten. The CDR3 runs 15 residues. V shed 7 bases and J 9 bases; nucleotides not matched to a gene: 8. Germline-derived CDR1 and CDR2 are MDHEN and SYDVKM. Sequencing was carried out using breast tumor tissue. The source of this sequence is a person aged 55-75 years with breast cancer. This sequence joins TRBV28 and TRBJ2-1; TRBD2 matches 14 bases. CDR3 loop: CASTVPGLAGVEQFF. The CDR3 nucleotides read TGTGCCAGCACCGTACCGGGACTAGCGGGAGTTGAGCAGTTCTTC.